This TCR beta chain was profiled in a study of cytomegalovirus exposure and HLA in healthy donors. Sequenced by immunoSEQ multiplex PCR; TCRdb stores in-frame clones only, minus some. Found here are some 140,000 clones, 70% to 90% of them singletons; the top ten hold under 1.5%. The trim removed 5 bases at V and 0 bases at J, leaving 12 bases unmatched. The CDR3 covers 17 residues. Germline V CDR1 and CDR2: LNHDA, SQIVND (reference sequence). General study results and limits: Cytomegalovirus association was assigned to about 150 TCR beta chains. One later analysis, an examination of the 90 to 150 validation repertoires, found that first-cohort TCR clusters tended to co-occur in them.

From the approximately 120-subject validation cohort, which was separate from the roughly 700-subject first cohort, the donors were drawn. A note on this clone: Its antigen is not identified.

The chain has TRBV19 and TRBJ1-2; 7 nucleotides match TRBD1. The sequence was obtained from a woman aged 30 to 39 in good health and CMV-seronegative. The sample consisted of PBMCs. The CDR3 DNA reads TGTGCCAGTAGTGTCGGGACAGCAGGGTTTTCTAACTATGGCTACACCTTC. Amino acids: CASSVGTAGFSNYGYTF. The whole variable domain, remainder taken from reference TRBV19 and TRBJ1-2, is DGGITQSPKYLFRKEGQNVTLSCEQNLNHDAMYWYRQDPGQGLRLIYYSQIVNDFQKGDIAEGYSVSREKKESFPLTVTSAQKNPTAFYLCASSVGTAGFSNYGYTFGSGTRLTVV.